The clone carrying this TCR beta chain has ten or more counts. Its antigen is not identified. RNA transcripts were the template for amplifying TCR beta CDR3 regions. Researchers ran a first-round RT-PCR on the TCR CDR3 using the HTBI primer set. MiXCR, applied by TCRdb to the multiplex PCR reads, yields one record per CDR3 protein. Here the sample spans fewer than 450,000 distinct CDR3 sequences, approximately 17% being singletons. The germline CDR1 and CDR2 sequences are MNHEY and SVGEGT. The CDR3 is made up of 17 amino acids. The J segment lost 1 base and the V segment lost 6 bases, leaving 10 bases of the junction unmatched. These data are taken from a study of T cells in Graves' hyperthyroidism and ophthalmopathy. The study's findings and limits: Ophthalmopathy was predicted by the model a median of approximately 6.6 months ahead of onset. Most expanded thyroid clonotypes above 0.001 also appeared in blood.

The receptor's source is a man younger than 30 with Graves' ophthalmopathy. Sample: blood. V is TRBV6-2 or TRBV6-3 and J is TRBJ1-5; 9 nucleotides line up with TRBD1. This CDR3 is CASRKDRGVASNQPQHF. Here the CDR3 DNA reads TGTGCCAGCAGGAAGGACAGGGGAGTCGCGAGCAATCAGCCCCAGCATTTT.